These T cell receptor beta chains were read from a single sample in a study of blood T cell repertoires in COVID-19. TCRdb keeps only in-frame clones here, not all; method: immunoSEQ multiplex PCR. Of approximately 190,000 clones listed, roughly four fifths are singletons. Material: peripheral blood. The source of these receptors is a woman aged 40 to 55 with acute or convalescent COVID-19. Each CDR3 is given with its conserved first and last residue. The order of the fields is clone size, J gene, V gene, CDR3 length, D gene, CDR3 DNA, CDR3 protein. D genes are given only for firm matches. Expanded clones get a size class; other rows say once, few or many, or leave the size out.

NA,TRBJ2-1,TRBV3-1/TRBV3-2,15,NA,TGTGCCAGCAGCCAAGAGATCGGGACATACAATGAGCAGTTCTTC,CASSQEIGTYNEQFF
few,TRBJ1-5,TRBV28,17,TRBD1,TGTGCCAGTTGCCTTACAGGGGCCGTTGGAAGCAATCAGCCCCAGCATTTT,CASCLTGAVGSNQPQHF
once,TRBJ1-1,TRBV28,13,TRBD1,TGTGCCAGCACCAAAACAGGGGGAAAAAGAGCTTTCTTT,CASTKTGGKRAFF
NA,TRBJ2-2,TRBV6-4,15,TRBD2,TGTGCCAGCAGTGACAGCGGGGAGAGCACCGGGGAGCTGTTTTTT,CASSDSGESTGELFF
NA,TRBJ1-4,TRBV30,15,NA,TGTGCCTGGAGTGTGGGGGGACTAAAGAATGAAAAACTGTTTTTT,CAWSVGGLKNEKLFF
NA,TRBJ2-5,TRBV13,15,NA,TGTGCCAGCAGCCCCTGGGGCCCTGGGGTGGAGACCCAGTACTTC,CASSPWGPGVETQYF
NA,TRBJ2-7,TRBV12-3/TRBV12-4,13,NA,TGTGCCAGCAGGGACACAGGTGACTACGAGCAGTACTTC,CASRDTGDYEQYF
NA,TRBJ2-7,TRBV19,14,NA,TGTGCCAGTAGTATCCTAGGGAGCTCCTACGAGCAGTACTTC,CASSILGSSYEQYF
NA,TRBJ1-1,TRBV30,13,NA,TGTGCCTGGATCCGTGCAGGCCTGACTGAAGCTTTCTTT,CAWIRAGLTEAFF
NA,TRBJ2-1,TRBV5-1,16,TRBD1,TGCGCCAGCAGCTTACCGGGACAGGGAACTTACAATGAGCAGTTCTTC,CASSLPGQGTYNEQFF